One sample yielded the 10 T cell receptor beta chains listed below, sequenced in a study of T cells in Graves' hyperthyroidism and ophthalmopathy. TCR beta CDR3 regions were amplified from RNA transcripts. The HTBI primer set drove a first-round RT-PCR of the TCR CDR3. TCRdb called the multiplex PCR reads again in MiXCR, with one record for every CDR3 protein. The table includes approximately 300,000 distinct CDR3 sequences, roughly a fifth detected once. Sequencing was done on a sample of blood. The source of these receptors is a man between 45 and 60 years old with Graves' ophthalmopathy.

This clonotype was observed many times. V usage is TRBV30 and J usage is TRBJ1-6, with TRBD1 as a possible D gene (5 bases). Germline CDR1 and CDR2: GTSNPN and SVGIG (reference sequence). Between the trimmed V and J ends, which lost 3 bases and 7 bases, there was a span of 16 bases. This CDR3 comprises 15 residues. The CDR3 here is CAWSPLGGGNSPLHF. The CDR3 DNA reads TGTGCCTGGAGCCCTCTGGGGGGTGGCAATTCACCCCTCCACTTT.

This clonotype was detected a few times. The rearrangement joins TRBV2 to TRBJ2-1, with TRBD2 as a possible D gene (6 bases). V was pared by 4 bases and J by 5 bases, with 18 bases between. This CDR3 region has 16 residues. Germline values: CDR1 SNHLY, CDR2 FYNNEI. The CDR3 loop is CASSALGGIGDNEQFF. CDR3 bases: TGTGCCAGCAGTGCCCTAGGCGGGATCGGGGACAATGAGCAGTTCTTC.

This clonotype has only a few counts. The chain recombines TRBV10-2 with TRBJ1-6, with a tentative D call TRBD1 (5 bases). CDR3 length equals 14 residues. Germline CDR1 is WSHSY and CDR2 is SAAADI. The V and J ends lost 7 bases and 5 bases respectively, with 12 bases between them. CDR3 region: CASMGTQNNSPLHF. CDR3 coding DNA: TGCGCCAGCATGGGGACGCAAAATAATTCACCCCTCCACTTT.

The chain uses TRBV29-1 and TRBJ1-2; possible D gene TRBD1, 6 bases. With 3 bases removed from V and 3 bases from J, the gap between germline ends came to 14 bases. CDR1 is SQVTM, CDR2 ANQGSEA, per germline. CDR3 length: 14 amino acids. The CDR3, as DNA: TGCAGCGTTGAGAAGGGGGGGACGGACTATGGCTACACCTTC. As protein: CSVEKGGTDYGYTF. Together with reference TRBV29-1 and TRBJ1-2, the CDR3 gives the full variable domain: SAVISQKPSRDICQRGTSLTIQCQVDSQVTMMFWYRQQPGQSLTLIATANQGSEATYESGFVIDKFPISRPNLTFSTLTVSNMSPEDSSIYLCSVEKGGTDYGYTFGSGTRLTVV.

This clonotype has just a few counts. The junction does not match germline at one end; this may be a read error. The CDR3 region has the DNA TGTGCCTGGAGTGCCAGACAGATGAGTGCCTTC. Its protein is CAWSARQMSAF. The chain combines TRBV30 with TRBJ1-2; tentatively, D is TRBD1 (5 bases). CDR1 is GTSNPN and CDR2 is SVGIG in the germline V gene (reference sequence). CDR3 length: 11 residues.

With regard to this clonotype: It may be a read error: a sequence one base away is much more abundant. This chain uses TRBV7-9 with TRBJ2-2, with D perhaps matching TRBD2 (5 bases). This CDR3 contains 14 residues. Germline V gives CDR1 SEHNR, CDR2 FQNEAQ (reference sequence). The CDR3 sequence is CAKTRLTNTGEPFF. The CDR3 DNA reads as TGTGCCAAGACAAGACTCACGAACACCGGGGAGCCGTTTTTT.

This clonotype has a count of ten or more. The chain combines TRBV18 with TRBJ2-7, with D possibly matching TRBD1 (6 bases). The V and J ends lost 3 bases and 3 bases respectively, with 12 bases between them. Germline CDR1 is KGHSH and CDR2 is LQKENI. This CDR3 is 14 amino acids long. As DNA, the CDR3 is TGTGCCAGCTCACCGAGGGCACAGGGCTACGAGCAGTACTTC. This translates into CASSPRAQGYEQYF.

With regard to this clonotype: Since no conserved phenylalanine or tryptophan closes the CDR3, a read error is the likely cause. J is TRBJ1-2 and V is TRBV9; 7 bases match TRBD1. With V trimmed by 4 bases and J by 4 bases, 10 bases remained unmatched. Germline CDR1 and CDR2: SGDLS and YYNGEE. The CDR3 is 15 amino acids. The DNA of the CDR3 is TGTGCCAGCAGCTCCTCGACAGGGTCAATCTATGGCTACACCCTC. Encoded protein: CASSSSTGSIYGYTL.

This clonotype was found a few times. This chain connects TRBV28 to TRBJ2-1; D is possibly TRBD1 (6 bases). Germline V CDR1 and CDR2: MDHEN, SYDVKM. V lost 5 bases and J lost 4, with 18 bases in between. The CDR3 spans 16 residues. Written as DNA, the CDR3 is TGTGCCAGCAGTCCCCACACAGGGCGGGCTTACAATGAGCAGTTCTTC. Its translation is CASSPHTGRAYNEQFF.

This clonotype was picked up many times. The gene calls are TRBV11-2 and TRBJ2-7; D may be TRBD1 (5 bases). With 2 bases removed from V and 2 bases from J, the gap between germline ends came to 7 bases. The CDR3 length is 13 residues. In germline, CDR1 is SGHAT, CDR2 FQNNGV. Here the CDR3 reads CASSLSGTYEQYF. CDR3 bases: TGTGCCAGCAGCTTATCAGGGACCTACGAGCAGTACTTC.